The rows below give T cell receptor beta chains drawn from one sample of a study of shared clonotypes between healthy human individuals. Only in-frame clones appear in the TCRdb table, and some are missing; sequencing was by immunoSEQ multiplex PCR. The data contain some 1.5 million clones, 98% of them singletons. Sequenced input: naive CD4+ T cells sorted from blood. The receptor set was obtained from a man younger than 40 in good health. The CDR3 runs from the conserved cysteine through the conserved F or W. A D gene is named only where the DNA matches it firmly. Some rows have no size entry. The others give once, few or many, or a class for an expanded clone.

cdr3_nt: TGTGCCAGTAGTATCCACCCCCCGGGATTAGCGGAGCAGTTCTTC
cdr3_aa: CASSIHPPGLAEQFF
d_call: -
j_call: TRBJ2-1
cdr3_length: 15
clone_size: once
v_call: TRBV19

cdr3_nt: TGTGCCAGCAGCATCGCGGGGACTAGCGGGAGTGGCGAGCAGTACTTC
cdr3_aa: CASSIAGTSGSGEQYF
d_call: TRBD2
j_call: TRBJ2-7
cdr3_length: 16
clone_size: -
v_call: TRBV5-4

cdr3_nt: TGTGCCAGCAGTTACCGGACAGTAGGGAACACCGGGGAGCTGTTTTTT
cdr3_aa: CASSYRTVGNTGELFF
d_call: -
j_call: TRBJ2-2
cdr3_length: 16
clone_size: -
v_call: TRBV6-5

cdr3_nt: TGCGCCAGCAGCTTGGGACAGACCTACAATGAGCAGTTCTTC
cdr3_aa: CASSLGQTYNEQFF
d_call: -
j_call: TRBJ2-1
cdr3_length: 14
clone_size: -
v_call: TRBV5-1

cdr3_nt: TGTGCCAGTAAGGGACAGGGAGGGGCCAACGTCCTGACTTTC
cdr3_aa: CASKGQGGANVLTF
d_call: TRBD1
j_call: TRBJ2-6
cdr3_length: 14
clone_size: -
v_call: TRBV19

cdr3_nt: TGTGCCAGCACCGACTTGGCTCTTTCGGGTAACACCATATATTTT
cdr3_aa: CASTDLALSGNTIYF
d_call: -
j_call: TRBJ1-3
cdr3_length: 15
clone_size: -
v_call: TRBV6-5

cdr3_nt: TGTGCCAGCAGCTTGGGGACAGGGTTTGGAGATACGCAGTATTTT
cdr3_aa: CASSLGTGFGDTQYF
d_call: TRBD1
j_call: TRBJ2-3
cdr3_length: 15
clone_size: -
v_call: TRBV5-6

cdr3_nt: TGTGCCAGCAGCTTAAGCGGGGACAGGGTAAACAATGAGCAGTTCTTC
cdr3_aa: CASSLSGDRVNNEQFF
d_call: TRBD1
j_call: TRBJ2-1
cdr3_length: 16
clone_size: -
v_call: TRBV7-2

cdr3_nt: TGTGCCAGCCCAGGACAGGGAGGATGCAATCAGCCCCAGCATTTT
cdr3_aa: CASPGQGGCNQPQHF
d_call: TRBD1
j_call: TRBJ1-5
cdr3_length: 15
clone_size: once
v_call: TRBV27

cdr3_nt: TGTGCCAGCTCTCCGCCTAGCGGAGCCTACGAGCAGTACTTC
cdr3_aa: CASSPPSGAYEQYF
d_call: TRBD2
j_call: TRBJ2-7
cdr3_length: 14
clone_size: -
v_call: TRBV18

cdr3_nt: TGTGCCAGCAGCTCCGGGGGAGAAAAACTGTTTTTT
cdr3_aa: CASSSGGEKLFF
d_call: -
j_call: TRBJ1-4
cdr3_length: 12
clone_size: -
v_call: TRBV5-5

cdr3_nt: TGTGCCAGCAGCTTGAGTGGACAGGGGAATCAGCCCCAGCATTTT
cdr3_aa: CASSLSGQGNQPQHF
d_call: TRBD1
j_call: TRBJ1-5
cdr3_length: 15
clone_size: once
v_call: TRBV5-6

cdr3_nt: TGTGCCAGCAGCCCCGGGACAGGGATCTACGAGCAGTACTTC
cdr3_aa: CASSPGTGIYEQYF
d_call: TRBD1
j_call: TRBJ2-7
cdr3_length: 14
clone_size: -
v_call: TRBV9

cdr3_nt: TGTGCCAGCAGCGTAGGTGGGGGGAGGTCACACAATGAGCAGTTCTTC
cdr3_aa: CASSVGGGRSHNEQFF
d_call: -
j_call: TRBJ2-1
cdr3_length: 16
clone_size: -
v_call: TRBV9

cdr3_nt: TGTGCCAGCAGCTTTACAGGATACACCGGGGAGCTGTTTTTT
cdr3_aa: CASSFTGYTGELFF
d_call: -
j_call: TRBJ2-2
cdr3_length: 14
clone_size: -
v_call: TRBV11-2

cdr3_nt: TGTGCCTGGAGACCAAGAATATACAATGAGCAGTTCTTC
cdr3_aa: CAWRPRIYNEQFF
d_call: -
j_call: TRBJ2-1
cdr3_length: 13
clone_size: -
v_call: TRBV30

cdr3_nt: TGTGCCAGCAGCTTAGCGGGAGGGCCCGGGGAGCTGTTTTTT
cdr3_aa: CASSLAGGPGELFF
d_call: TRBD2
j_call: TRBJ2-2
cdr3_length: 14
clone_size: -
v_call: TRBV5-8

cdr3_nt: TGTGCCAGTAGTAAGGAGGGTGCCTATGGCTACACCTTC
cdr3_aa: CASSKEGAYGYTF
d_call: -
j_call: TRBJ1-2
cdr3_length: 13
clone_size: -
v_call: TRBV19

cdr3_nt: TGTGCCAGCAGTCCCTACGAGCAGTACTTC
cdr3_aa: CASSPYEQYF
d_call: -
j_call: TRBJ2-7
cdr3_length: 10
clone_size: -
v_call: TRBV6-6

cdr3_nt: TGTGCCAGCAGTTTATTGAGACAGGGTTTGTGGAAACTGTTTTTT
cdr3_aa: CASSLLRQGLWKLFF
d_call: TRBD1
j_call: TRBJ1-4
cdr3_length: 15
clone_size: -
v_call: TRBV28

cdr3_nt: TGTGCCAGCAGCTTAACCGGGACAGGGCGACGCAAGGAGACCCAGTACTTC
cdr3_aa: CASSLTGTGRRKETQYF
d_call: TRBD1
j_call: TRBJ2-5
cdr3_length: 17
clone_size: -
v_call: TRBV11-2

cdr3_nt: TGTGCCAGCAGCCAGCAGACAGGGGCGTGGTTCGGGGGCTACACCTTC
cdr3_aa: CASSQQTGAWFGGYTF
d_call: TRBD1
j_call: TRBJ1-2
cdr3_length: 16
clone_size: -
v_call: TRBV13

cdr3_nt: TGTGCCAGTAGCGGCGGGACCCAAGAGACCCAGTACTTC
cdr3_aa: CASSGGTQETQYF
d_call: -
j_call: TRBJ2-5
cdr3_length: 13
clone_size: -
v_call: TRBV7-2

cdr3_nt: TGCGCCAGCAGCTTGGCGGGCCAATACGAGCAGTACTTC
cdr3_aa: CASSLAGQYEQYF
d_call: -
j_call: TRBJ2-7
cdr3_length: 13
clone_size: -
v_call: TRBV5-1

cdr3_nt: TGTGCCAGCAGCGTAGGACCTAGCGATGTAGGCGAGCAGTACTTC
cdr3_aa: CASSVGPSDVGEQYF
d_call: -
j_call: TRBJ2-7
cdr3_length: 15
clone_size: -
v_call: TRBV9

cdr3_nt: TGTGCCACCAAAGGACTAGCGGGATACAATGAGCAGTTCTTC
cdr3_aa: CATKGLAGYNEQFF
d_call: TRBD2
j_call: TRBJ2-1
cdr3_length: 14
clone_size: -
v_call: TRBV15

cdr3_nt: TGTGCCAGCAGCGAGGGGGGAGGGCCCTACGAGCAGTACTTC
cdr3_aa: CASSEGGGPYEQYF
d_call: -
j_call: TRBJ2-7
cdr3_length: 14
clone_size: -
v_call: TRBV9

cdr3_nt: TGTGCCAGCAGTTATTGGGGAGGAGCGAACACCGGGGAGCTGTTTTTT
cdr3_aa: CASSYWGGANTGELFF
d_call: -
j_call: TRBJ2-2
cdr3_length: 16
clone_size: -
v_call: TRBV6-5

cdr3_nt: TGTGCCAGCAGCTTAGGGACAGGGGGTCCTAGCTCTGGAAACACCATATATTTT
cdr3_aa: CASSLGTGGPSSGNTIYF
d_call: TRBD1
j_call: TRBJ1-3
cdr3_length: 18
clone_size: -
v_call: TRBV7-6

cdr3_nt: TGTGCCAGCAGTTTACTACAGGGGACTAATGAAAAACTGTTTTTT
cdr3_aa: CASSLLQGTNEKLFF
d_call: TRBD1
j_call: TRBJ1-4
cdr3_length: 15
clone_size: -
v_call: TRBV2

cdr3_nt: TGTGCCAGCAGGCGGACTAGCGGGAGGGCCTACAATGAGCAGTTCTTC
cdr3_aa: CASRRTSGRAYNEQFF
d_call: TRBD2
j_call: TRBJ2-1
cdr3_length: 16
clone_size: once
v_call: TRBV2

cdr3_nt: TGTGCCAGCACCCTGGCTGGGACAGCCAAAAACATTCAGTACTTC
cdr3_aa: CASTLAGTAKNIQYF
d_call: -
j_call: TRBJ2-4
cdr3_length: 15
clone_size: -
v_call: TRBV28

cdr3_nt: TGTGCCTGGAGTGGCTTCGAAAATTCCTACAATGAGCAGTTCTTC
cdr3_aa: CAWSGFENSYNEQFF
d_call: -
j_call: TRBJ2-1
cdr3_length: 15
clone_size: -
v_call: TRBV30